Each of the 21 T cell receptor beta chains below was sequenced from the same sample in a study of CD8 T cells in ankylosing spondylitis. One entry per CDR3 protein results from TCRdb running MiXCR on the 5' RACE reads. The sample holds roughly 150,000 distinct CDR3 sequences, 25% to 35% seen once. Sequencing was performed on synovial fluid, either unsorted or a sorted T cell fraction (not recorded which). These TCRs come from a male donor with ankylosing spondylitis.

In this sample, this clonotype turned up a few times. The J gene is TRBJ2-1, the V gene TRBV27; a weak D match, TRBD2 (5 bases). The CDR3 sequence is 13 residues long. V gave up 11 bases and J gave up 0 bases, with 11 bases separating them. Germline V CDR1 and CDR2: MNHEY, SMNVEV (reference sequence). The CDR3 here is CAAGLSSYNEQFF. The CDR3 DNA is TGTGCCGCAGGACTGAGCTCCTACAATGAGCAGTTCTTC.

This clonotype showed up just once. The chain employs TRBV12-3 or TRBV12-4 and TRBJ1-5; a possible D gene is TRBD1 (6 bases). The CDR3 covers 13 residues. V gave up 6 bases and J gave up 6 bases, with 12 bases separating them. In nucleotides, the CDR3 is TGTGCCAGCAGCAATACAGGGACTCAGCCCCAGCATTTT. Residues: CASSNTGTQPQHF.

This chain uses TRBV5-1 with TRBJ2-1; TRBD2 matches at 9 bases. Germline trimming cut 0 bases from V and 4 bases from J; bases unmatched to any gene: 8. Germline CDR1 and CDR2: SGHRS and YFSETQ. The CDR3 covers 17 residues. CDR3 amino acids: CASSLAPASGKYNEQFF. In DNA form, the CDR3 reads TGCGCCAGCAGCTTGGCCCCCGCTAGCGGGAAGTACAATGAGCAGTTCTTC.

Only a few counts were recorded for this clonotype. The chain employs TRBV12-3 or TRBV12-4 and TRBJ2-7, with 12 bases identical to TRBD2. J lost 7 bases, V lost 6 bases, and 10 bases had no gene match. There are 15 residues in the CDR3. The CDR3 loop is CASSNHLAGGREQYF. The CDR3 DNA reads TGTGCCAGCAGCAATCACCTAGCGGGAGGGAGGGAGCAGTACTTC.

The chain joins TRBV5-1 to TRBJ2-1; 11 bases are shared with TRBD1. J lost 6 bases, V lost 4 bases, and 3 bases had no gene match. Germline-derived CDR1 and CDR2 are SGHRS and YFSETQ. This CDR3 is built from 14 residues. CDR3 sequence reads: CASSPGQGVNEQFF. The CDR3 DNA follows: TGCGCCAGCAGCCCGGGACAGGGGGTCAATGAGCAGTTCTTC.

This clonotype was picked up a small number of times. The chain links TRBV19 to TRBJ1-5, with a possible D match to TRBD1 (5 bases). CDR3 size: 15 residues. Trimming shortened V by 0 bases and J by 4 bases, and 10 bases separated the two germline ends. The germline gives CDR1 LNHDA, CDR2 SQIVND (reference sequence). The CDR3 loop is CASSIDLRGNQPQHF. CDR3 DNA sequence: TGTGCCAGTAGTATAGATCTTCGGGGGAATCAGCCCCAGCATTTT.

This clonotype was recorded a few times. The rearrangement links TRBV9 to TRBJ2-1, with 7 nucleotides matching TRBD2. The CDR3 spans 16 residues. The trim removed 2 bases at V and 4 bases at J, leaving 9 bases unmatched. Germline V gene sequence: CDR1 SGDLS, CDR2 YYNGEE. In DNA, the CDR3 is TGTGCCAGCAGCGTGGTAGCGGGTGGGGGGTACAATGAGCAGTTCTTC. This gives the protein CASSVVAGGGYNEQFF.

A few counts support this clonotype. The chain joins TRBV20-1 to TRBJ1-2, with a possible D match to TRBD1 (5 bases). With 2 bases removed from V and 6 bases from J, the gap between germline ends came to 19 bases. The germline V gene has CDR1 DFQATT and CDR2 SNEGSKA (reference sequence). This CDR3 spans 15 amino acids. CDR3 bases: TGCAGTGCTAGACCAGCCGGGACCCGTATAGATGGCTACACCTTC. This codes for CSARPAGTRIDGYTF.

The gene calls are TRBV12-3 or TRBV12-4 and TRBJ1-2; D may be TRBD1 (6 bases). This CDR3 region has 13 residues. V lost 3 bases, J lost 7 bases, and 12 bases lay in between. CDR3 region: CASSLVGASGYTF. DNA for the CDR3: TGTGCCAGCAGTTTGGTGGGGGCGAGTGGCTACACCTTC.

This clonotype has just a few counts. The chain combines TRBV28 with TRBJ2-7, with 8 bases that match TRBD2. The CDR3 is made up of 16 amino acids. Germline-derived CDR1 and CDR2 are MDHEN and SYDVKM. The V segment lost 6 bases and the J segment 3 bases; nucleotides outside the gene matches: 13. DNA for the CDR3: TGTGCCAGCAGGCATGTTAGCGGGACAATCTTCTACGAGCAGTACTTC. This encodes CASRHVSGTIFYEQYF.

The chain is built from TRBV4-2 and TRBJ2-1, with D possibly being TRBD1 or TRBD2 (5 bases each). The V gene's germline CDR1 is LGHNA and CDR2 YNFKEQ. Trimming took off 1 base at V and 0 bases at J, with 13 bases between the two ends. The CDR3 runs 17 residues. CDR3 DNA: TGTGCCAGCAGCCAAGTTGGTATGGGGGTCTCCTACAATGAGCAGTTCTTC. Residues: CASSQVGMGVSYNEQFF.

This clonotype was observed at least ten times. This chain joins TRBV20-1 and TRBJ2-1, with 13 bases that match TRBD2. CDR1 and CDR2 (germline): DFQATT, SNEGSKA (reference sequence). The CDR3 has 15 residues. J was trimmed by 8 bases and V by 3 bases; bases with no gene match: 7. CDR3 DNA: TGCAGTGCTAGTCAGGGGACTAGCGGGACAGATGAGCAGTTCTTC. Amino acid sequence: CSASQGTSGTDEQFF.

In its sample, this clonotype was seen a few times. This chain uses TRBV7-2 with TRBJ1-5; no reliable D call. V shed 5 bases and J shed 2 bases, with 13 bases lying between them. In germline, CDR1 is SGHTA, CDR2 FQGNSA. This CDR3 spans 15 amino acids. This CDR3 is CASSPVEGRNQPQHF. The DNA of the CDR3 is TGTGCCAGCAGCCCTGTGGAGGGCCGCAATCAGCCCCAGCATTTT.

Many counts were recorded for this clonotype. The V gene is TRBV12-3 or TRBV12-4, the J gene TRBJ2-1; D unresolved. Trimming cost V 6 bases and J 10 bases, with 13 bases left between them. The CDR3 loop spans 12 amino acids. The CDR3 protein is CASSPGAKEQFF. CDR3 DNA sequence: TGTGCCAGCAGCCCCGGAGCGAAGGAGCAGTTCTTC.

The CDR3 sequence is CASSLGLNNQPQHF. CDR3 nucleotide sequence: TGTGCCAGCAGTTTAGGGCTTAACAATCAGCCCCAGCATTTT. V usage is TRBV28 and J usage is TRBJ1-5; no clear D. The CDR3 is 14 amino acids. The germline CDR1 and CDR2 sequences are MDHEN and SYDVKM. The V end lost 2 bases, the J end lost 3 bases, and 8 bases lay between the germline ends.

The CDR3 bases are TGCAGCGTTGAGGGGAGGTCAGAGGAAGCTTTCTTT. Encoded protein: CSVEGRSEEAFF. V usage is TRBV29-1 and J usage is TRBJ1-1; D not certain. Germline V gives CDR1 SQVTM, CDR2 ANQGSEA. Trimming removed 3 bases at V and 8 bases at J, with 13 bases between. The CDR3 is 12 amino acids. Combining the CDR3 with reference TRBV29-1 and TRBJ1-1 gives the whole variable domain SAVISQKPSRDICQRGTSLTIQCQVDSQVTMMFWYRQQPGQSLTLIATANQGSEATYESGFVIDKFPISRPNLTFSTLTVSNMSPEDSSIYLCSVEGRSEEAFFGQGTRLTVV.

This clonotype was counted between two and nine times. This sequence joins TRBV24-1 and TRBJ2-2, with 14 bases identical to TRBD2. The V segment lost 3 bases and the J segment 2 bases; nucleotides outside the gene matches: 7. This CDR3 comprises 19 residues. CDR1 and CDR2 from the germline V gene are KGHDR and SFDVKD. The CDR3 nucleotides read TGTGCCACCAGTGATGGACTAGCGGGGGGCTATACTAACACCGGGGAGCTGTTTTTT. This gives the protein CATSDGLAGGYTNTGELFF.

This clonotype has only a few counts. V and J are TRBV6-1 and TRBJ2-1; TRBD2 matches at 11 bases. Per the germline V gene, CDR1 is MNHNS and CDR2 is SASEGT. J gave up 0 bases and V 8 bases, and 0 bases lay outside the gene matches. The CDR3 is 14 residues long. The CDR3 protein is CASGTSGSYNEQFF. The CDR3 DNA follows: TGTGCCAGCGGGACTAGCGGCTCCTACAATGAGCAGTTCTTC.

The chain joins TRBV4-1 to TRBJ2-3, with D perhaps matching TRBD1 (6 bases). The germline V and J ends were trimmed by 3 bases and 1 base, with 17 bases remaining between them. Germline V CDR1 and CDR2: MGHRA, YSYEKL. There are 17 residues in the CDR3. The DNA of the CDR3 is TGCGCCAGCAGCCACCTAAACACAGGGCGCGGCACAGATACGCAGTATTTT. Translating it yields CASSHLNTGRGTDTQYF.

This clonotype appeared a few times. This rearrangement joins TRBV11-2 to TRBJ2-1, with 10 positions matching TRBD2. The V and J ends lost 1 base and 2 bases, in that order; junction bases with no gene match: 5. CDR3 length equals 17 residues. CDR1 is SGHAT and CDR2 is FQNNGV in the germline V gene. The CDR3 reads CASSLGLAGAPYNEQFF. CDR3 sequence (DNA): TGTGCCAGCAGCTTAGGCCTAGCGGGGGCCCCCTACAATGAGCAGTTCTTC.

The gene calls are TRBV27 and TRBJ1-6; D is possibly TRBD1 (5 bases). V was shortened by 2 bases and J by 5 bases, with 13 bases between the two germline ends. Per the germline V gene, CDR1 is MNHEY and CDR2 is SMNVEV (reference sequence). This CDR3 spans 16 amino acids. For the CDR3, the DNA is TGTGCCAGCAGTTTAACGGGGGTAGCGGATAATTCACCCCTCCACTTT. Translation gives CASSLTGVADNSPLHF.